This passage covers 29 T cell receptor beta chains from one sample sequenced in a study of naive and memory T cell subsets. The beta constant-region primer was an equimolar mix of two oligonucleotides covering TRBC1 and TRBC2. The ligated cDNA underwent four PCR rounds using SP2 and nested alpha and beta constant-region primers. TCRdb re-derived calls from the UMI-ligation and nested PCR reads in MiXCR, one entry per CDR3 protein. The data show about 120,000 distinct CDR3 sequences, 35% to 40% seen once. Sequencing used central memory CD4+ T cells from blood. The origin of the receptors is a human donor in good health.

This chain joins TRBV5-1 and TRBJ2-1; 8 nucleotides agree with TRBD2. The CDR3 has 15 amino acids. The trim removed 0 bases at V and 8 bases at J, leaving 7 bases unmatched. In germline, CDR1 is SGHRS, CDR2 YFSETQ. The CDR3 region is CASSLAGLAGDEQFF. CDR3 bases: TGCGCCAGCAGCTTGGCCGGGCTAGCGGGTGATGAGCAGTTCTTC. Variable domain in full (rest from reference TRBV5-1 and TRBJ2-1): KAGVTQTPRYLIKTRGQQVTLSCSPISGHRSVSWYQQTPGQGLQFLFEYFSETQRNKGNFPGRFSGRQFSNSRSEMNVSTLELGDSALYLCASSLAGLAGDEQFFGPGTRLTVL.

The gene calls are TRBV20-1 and TRBJ2-7, with 10 bases that match TRBD2. This CDR3 comprises 15 residues. The J segment lost 4 bases and the V segment lost 6 bases, leaving 12 bases of the junction unmatched. CDR1 DFQATT and CDR2 SNEGSKA come from the germline V gene (reference sequence). The CDR3 loop is CSALPQGLAKYEQYF. For the CDR3, the DNA is TGCAGTGCCCTTCCCCAGGGACTAGCGAAGTACGAGCAGTACTTC.

The V call is TRBV30, the J call TRBJ2-7; D could derive from TRBD1 or TRBD2 (5 bases each). Germline CDR1 is GTSNPN and CDR2 is SVGIG (reference sequence). Trimming left V 2 bases short and J 2 bases short, with 10 bases between. The CDR3 covers 13 residues. The CDR3 bases are TGTGCCTGGAGTCGAGGGGAAGCCTACGAGCAGTACTTC. Encoded protein: CAWSRGEAYEQYF.

This clonotype occurred a few times. One junction end does not reproduce the germline sequence, and a read error may be involved. The chain has TRBV5-5 and TRBJ2-5; D possibly corresponds to TRBD1 (7 bases). Looked up from germline, CDR1 is SGHKS and CDR2 is YYEKEE (reference sequence). The CDR3 loop spans 13 amino acids. This CDR3 is CASSGGNRDRKYF. For the CDR3, the DNA is TGTGCTAGCAGCGGCGGGAACCGGGACAGAAAGTACTTC.

This clonotype was counted only a few times. The V and J genes are TRBV29-1 and TRBJ2-1, with D unresolved. V lost 5 bases and J lost 8, with 13 bases in between. The CDR3 loop spans 12 amino acids. CDR1 SQVTM and CDR2 ANQGSEA come from the germline V gene. CDR3 in amino acids: CSVRPSVDEQFF. The CDR3 DNA reads TGCAGCGTTCGTCCTAGTGTCGATGAGCAGTTCTTC.

The chain combines TRBV19 with TRBJ2-2, with D possibly being TRBD1 (5 bases). Per the germline V gene, CDR1 is LNHDA and CDR2 is SQIVND (reference sequence). V lost 6 bases and J lost 1, with 12 bases in between. This CDR3 has 15 amino acids. The chain's CDR3 is CASRETVWNTGELFF. The CDR3 DNA reads TGTGCCAGTAGGGAGACAGTCTGGAACACCGGGGAGCTGTTTTTT.

The genes are TRBV7-8 and TRBJ2-1, with a possible D match to TRBD2 (5 bases). The CDR3 length is 16 residues. V lost 4 bases to trimming and J lost 1 base, with 14 bases between them. Germline CDR1 SGHVS, CDR2 FQNEAQ. The CDR3 coding sequence is TGTGCCAGCAGCTCCATACTAGTTCGTTCCTACAATGAGCAGTTCTTC. Protein product: CASSSILVRSYNEQFF.

V gene TRBV30 combines with J gene TRBJ2-5, with 7 bases that match TRBD2. The CDR3 covers 13 residues. Germline V gives CDR1 GTSNPN, CDR2 SVGIG (reference sequence). J was trimmed by 3 bases and V by 4 bases; bases with no gene match: 5. CDR3 sequence: CAWTRLAEETQYF. The CDR3 region has the DNA TGTGCCTGGACCCGGCTAGCGGAAGAGACCCAGTACTTC.

The J gene is TRBJ2-7, the V gene TRBV5-4; TRBD2 matches 12 bases. Germline V gives CDR1 SGHNT, CDR2 YYREEE (reference sequence). The J segment lost 4 bases and the V segment lost 5 bases, leaving 7 bases of the junction unmatched. This CDR3 is built from 15 residues. The CDR3 region has the DNA TGTGCCAGCAGTCCCGGACTAGCGGGAACTTACGAGCAGTACTTC. This encodes CASSPGLAGTYEQYF.

This clonotype was recorded a few times. The V and J genes are TRBV6-2 or TRBV6-3 and TRBJ1-5; TRBD1 might be the D (5 bases). The V and J ends lost 8 bases and 6 bases respectively, with 17 bases between them. Germline CDR1 and CDR2: MNHEY and SVGEGT. The CDR3 spans 14 residues. For the CDR3, the DNA is TGTGCCAGCTGCCGTAGTGGGGCGGGTCAGCCCCAGCATTTT. This sequence encodes CASCRSGAGQPQHF.

J is TRBJ2-5 and V is TRBV27; D is perhaps TRBD2 (5 bases). Germline CDR1 reads MNHEY; CDR2 reads SMNVEV (reference sequence). V was trimmed by 5 bases and J by 5 bases, leaving 18 bases between them. This CDR3 contains 15 residues. CDR3 region: CASSRGRGVGETQYF. In DNA, the CDR3 is TGTGCCAGCAGTAGAGGCCGGGGAGTAGGGGAGACCCAGTACTTC.

Many counts were recorded for this clonotype. The V gene is TRBV2, the J gene TRBJ2-1; no clear D gene. In germline, CDR1 is SNHLY, CDR2 FYNNEI. Deletions cut 2 bases from V and 3 bases from J, with 5 bases between. The CDR3 runs to 13 residues. The CDR3 region has the DNA TGTGCCAGCAGTGAACCGTTCTACAATGAGCAGTTCTTC. Its translation is CASSEPFYNEQFF. Using reference TRBV2 and TRBJ2-1 for the parts outside the CDR3, the full variable domain is EPEVTQTPSHQVTQMGQEVILRCVPISNHLYFYWYRQILGQKVEFLVSFYNNEISEKSEIFDDQFSVERPDGSNFTLKIRSTKLEDSAMYFCASSEPFYNEQFFGPGTRLTVL.

The chain links TRBV28 to TRBJ2-5, with 10 positions matching TRBD2. The CDR3 extends over 16 amino acids. Germline V gives CDR1 MDHEN, CDR2 SYDVKM. V lost 2 bases, J lost 4 bases, and 7 bases stayed unmatched. In nucleotides, the CDR3 is TGTGCCAGCAGTTTACAGGGACTAGCGTCCCGAGAGACCCAGTACTTC. It specifies CASSLQGLASRETQYF.

About this clonotype: The limits of the CDR3 on the DNA are not certain, so only TCRdb's listed CDR3 is given. The chain couples TRBV24-1 to TRBJ1-2. Germline V CDR1 and CDR2: KGHDR, SFDVKD. The CDR3 is 12 amino acids long, termini counted. The CDR3 reads CATSDFGDGYTF.

The rearrangement links TRBV6-6 to TRBJ2-2; D is undetermined. V lost 8 bases and J lost 1, with 5 bases in between. CDR3 length equals 12 residues. The germline V gene encodes CDR1 MNHNY and CDR2 SVGAGI (reference sequence). The CDR3 DNA follows: TGTGCCAGCTGGCAGAACACCGGGGAGCTGTTTTTT. Its protein product is CASWQNTGELFF.

The V gene is TRBV20-1, the J gene TRBJ2-1; no reliable D call. The CDR3 has 15 residues. CDR1 and CDR2 from the germline V gene are DFQATT and SNEGSKA (reference sequence). V was trimmed by 0 bases and J by 6 bases, leaving 15 bases between them. The CDR3: CSARDRATVVNEQFF. As DNA, the CDR3 is TGCAGTGCTAGAGATCGGGCTACCGTCGTCAATGAGCAGTTCTTC.

The V and J genes are TRBV7-2 and TRBJ2-7, with D perhaps TRBD2 (5 bases). V gave up 3 bases and J gave up 2 bases, with 8 bases separating them. This CDR3 spans 13 amino acids. Germline V gives CDR1 SGHTA, CDR2 FQGNSA. The CDR3 sequence is CASSLMRAYEQYF. CDR3 DNA sequence: TGTGCCAGCAGCTTGATGCGGGCCTACGAGCAGTACTTC.

V and J are TRBV4-3 and TRBJ1-2; possibly TRBD1 for D (5 bases). The CDR3 totals 14 residues. CDR1 LGHNA and CDR2 YSLEER come from the germline V gene. The V and J ends lost 4 bases and 4 bases respectively, with 13 bases between them. The CDR3 DNA reads TGCGCCAGCAGCCGGGGGAAGGATGTCTATGGCTACACCTTC. Translated, it gives CASSRGKDVYGYTF.

This clonotype appeared a few times. This chain connects TRBV28 to TRBJ2-2; no clear D gene. Germline V CDR1 and CDR2: MDHEN, SYDVKM. Trimming removed 5 bases at V and 6 bases at J, with 7 bases between. CDR3 length equals 12 residues. This CDR3 is CASSRRSGELFF. The CDR3 nucleotides read TGTGCCAGCAGTCGGAGATCCGGGGAGCTGTTTTTT. The whole variable domain, remainder taken from reference TRBV28 and TRBJ2-2, is DVKVTQSSRYLVKRTGEKVFLECVQDMDHENMFWYRQDPGLGLRLIYFSYDVKMKEKGDIPEGYSVSREKKERFSLILESASTNQTSMYLCASSRRSGELFFGEGSRLTVL.

This clonotype was observed at least ten times. The rearrangement uses TRBV12-3 or TRBV12-4 and TRBJ2-7; D is undetermined. Trimming removed 0 bases from V and 0 bases from J, with 9 bases in between. This CDR3 spans 15 amino acids. The CDR3 DNA follows: TGTGCCAGCAGTTTAGCGCGCGTCTCCTCCTACGAGCAGTACTTC. Protein: CASSLARVSSYEQYF.

The V gene is TRBV7-2, the J gene TRBJ2-6; a possible D gene is TRBD2 (7 bases). Germline V gene data show CDR1 as SGHTA and CDR2 as FQGNSA. Trimming took 1 base from V and 2 from J, leaving 9 bases between them. The CDR3 extends over 16 amino acids. CDR3 in amino acids: CASSLEGGAGANVLTF. The CDR3 DNA follows: TGTGCCAGCAGCTTAGAAGGGGGGGCTGGGGCCAACGTCCTGACTTTC.

This clonotype was seen once. Sequence at one end of the junction differs from germline and may be a read error. This chain joins TRBV6-1 and TRBJ1-2, with 8 bases fitting TRBD1. Germline V gene lookup returns CDR1 MNHNS and CDR2 SASEGT. The CDR3 loop spans 14 amino acids. CDR3 region: CASREVQGVYGYTF. CDR3 bases: TGTGCCAGCAGAGAAGTACAGGGGGTCTATGGCTACACCTTC.

This clonotype was seen a few times. The CDR3 DNA is TGCGCCAGTCTCCGGACAGGGGACAATGAGCAGTTCTTC. Protein product: CASLRTGDNEQFF. The chain carries TRBV5-1 and TRBJ2-1; TRBD1 aligns across 9 bases. Germline trimming cut 8 bases from V and 5 bases from J; bases unmatched to any gene: 5. Germline CDR1 reads SGHRS; CDR2 reads YFSETQ. This CDR3 is built from 13 residues.

The chain combines TRBV6-4 with TRBJ1-1, with D perhaps matching TRBD1 (6 bases). V lost 4 bases and J 1 base, leaving 7 bases between the germline ends. Per the germline V gene, CDR1 is MRHNA and CDR2 is SNTAGT. The CDR3 runs 13 residues. This chain's CDR3 is CASSAGENTEAFF. The DNA for the CDR3 is TGTGCCAGCAGTGCAGGGGAGAACACTGAAGCTTTCTTT.

This chain uses TRBV6-2 or TRBV6-3 with TRBJ2-7, with D perhaps matching TRBD1 (6 bases). With 7 bases removed from V and 2 bases from J, the gap between germline ends came to 9 bases. The CDR3 has 12 residues. Germline values: CDR1 MNHEY, CDR2 SVGEGT. CDR3 sequence reads: CASKDRTYEQYF. The CDR3 nucleotides read TGTGCCAGCAAGGACAGAACCTACGAGCAGTACTTC.

This clonotype has a handful of counts. The chain has TRBV6-2 or TRBV6-3 and TRBJ2-3, with D tentatively TRBD1 (6 bases). CDR1 MNHEY and CDR2 SVGEGT come from the germline V gene. The CDR3 is made up of 16 amino acids. Trimming pared 6 bases from V and 1 base from J, leaving 17 bases between. CDR3 nucleotides: TGTGCCAGCAGGGAAGAGACAGGATGGGGCACAGATACGCAGTATTTT. Its translation: CASREETGWGTDTQYF.

The rearrangement links TRBV7-9 to TRBJ2-1, with 7 bases that match TRBD1. CDR1 and CDR2 from the germline V gene are SEHNR and FQNEAQ (reference sequence). The CDR3 totals 14 residues. V lost 5 bases, J lost 7 bases, and 8 bases stayed unmatched. The CDR3, as DNA: TGTGCCAGCAGCCTCATGGGACAGTCTAATGAGCAGTTCTTC. It translates to CASSLMGQSNEQFF.

The sample holds a few counts of this clonotype. V and J are TRBV7-2 and TRBJ2-1, with 8 bases that match TRBD2. This CDR3 spans 15 amino acids. Per the germline V gene, CDR1 is SGHTA and CDR2 is FQGNSA. The ends lost 1 base at V and 7 bases at J; junction bases unmatched: 6. CDR3 DNA sequence: TGTGCCAGCAGCTTAGACGGGAGGGCCGATAATGAGCAGTTCTTC. This encodes CASSLDGRADNEQFF.

The chain joins TRBV2 to TRBJ2-3; 11 positions match TRBD2. The trim removed 6 bases at V and 2 bases at J, leaving 7 bases unmatched. Germline assignment: CDR1 SNHLY and CDR2 FYNNEI. This CDR3 contains 16 residues. CDR3 sequence reads: CASRTTSGGITDTQYF. The CDR3, as DNA: TGTGCCAGCAGGACTACTAGCGGGGGAATCACAGATACGCAGTATTTT. The variable domain in full, completed from reference TRBV2 and TRBJ2-3, reads EPEVTQTPSHQVTQMGQEVILRCVPISNHLYFYWYRQILGQKVEFLVSFYNNEISEKSEIFDDQFSVERPDGSNFTLKIRSTKLEDSAMYFCASRTTSGGITDTQYFGPGTRLTVL.